Presented here are 5 T cell receptor beta chains from one specimen sequenced in a study of cytomegalovirus exposure and HLA in healthy donors. Use of 60 Vbeta and 13 Jbeta primers characterized the PCR. Using immunoSEQ multiplex PCR, the repertoire was profiled, and TCRdb retains in-frame clones only, with some absent. The sample holds 99,000 or so clones, roughly 79% seen once. Sequencing used PBMCs. These receptors were taken from a male donor in good health and CMV-seronegative.

The rearrangement uses TRBV10-1 and TRBJ1-1; 8 bases are shared with TRBD1. Per the germline V gene, CDR1 is WNHNN and CDR2 is SYGVQD (reference sequence). This CDR3 has 8 residues. Trimming removed 10 bases from V and 13 bases from J; junction bases left unmatched: 2. CDR3 in DNA: TGCGCCACCGACAGGGGTTTCTTT. This gives the protein CATDRGFF.

The V call is TRBV15, the J call TRBJ2-2; D is possibly TRBD1 (6 bases). Trimming removed 3 bases from V and 8 bases from J, with 16 bases in between. The CDR3 sequence is 15 residues long. Germline lookup yields CDR1 LNHNV and CDR2 YYDKDF (reference sequence). CDR3 in amino acids: CATSSRDIHRGELFF. CDR3 sequence (DNA): TGTGCCACCAGCAGCCGGGACATCCATCGAGGGGAGCTGTTTTTT.

V and J are TRBV27 and TRBJ2-7, with TRBD1 matching over 7 bases. J was trimmed by 2 bases and V by 2 bases; bases with no gene match: 0. The CDR3 is made up of 13 amino acids. CDR1 MNHEY and CDR2 SMNVEV come from the germline V gene (reference sequence). CDR3 bases: TGTGCCAGCAGTTTAACAGGGGCCTACGAGCAGTACTTC. It encodes CASSLTGAYEQYF.

The genes are TRBV25-1 and TRBJ1-3; D is ambiguous. This CDR3 is 11 amino acids long. V lost 9 bases to trimming and J lost 3 bases, with 6 bases between them. CDR1 is MGHDK, CDR2 SYGVNS, per germline. CDR3 amino acids: CASTIGNTIYF. In nucleotides, the CDR3 is TGTGCCAGTACTATTGGAAACACCATATATTTT. The full variable domain, its missing parts supplied by reference TRBV25-1 and TRBJ1-3, is EADIYQTPRYLVIGTGKKITLECSQTMGHDKMYWYQQDPGMELHLIHYSYGVNSTEKGDLSSESTVSRIRTEHFPLTLESARPSHTSQYLCASTIGNTIYFGEGSWLTVV.

This clone has more than one count but fewer than ten. The rearrangement links TRBV5-1 to TRBJ1-4, with 7 bases fitting TRBD1. V shed 4 bases, J shed 4 bases, and the junction held 7 bases outside the gene matches. The CDR3 totals 15 residues. Germline V gene data show CDR1 as SGHRS and CDR2 as YFSETQ. The DNA of the CDR3 is TGCGCCAGCAGCGGCCGGGACAGTCTTAATGAAAAACTGTTTTTT. It translates to CASSGRDSLNEKLFF.